This TCR beta chain was captured in a study of CD8 T cells in Susac syndrome. Trimming shortened V by 0 bases and J by 1 base, and 4 bases separated the two germline ends. Germline V gene sequence: CDR1 SGHVS, CDR2 FQNEAQ. CDR3 length: 14 amino acids. TCR beta from blood CD8+ and CD4+ T cells was sequenced. TEMRA cells were FACS-enriched, unlike CD8+ and CD4+ T cells, which were negatively isolated. Random hexamers were used to reverse transcribe roughly 0.5 to 1 ug of RNA. One entry per CDR3 protein, called by TCRdb with MiXCR from the immunoSEQ multiplex PCR reads. The sample shows roughly 120,000 distinct CDR3 sequences, around 92% of them seen only once.

Sequencing was performed on CD4+ T cells from PBMCs. The V and J genes are TRBV7-8 and TRBJ1-5, with D unclear. This TCR derives from a human donor with multiple sclerosis. The CDR3 is CASSLADSNQPQHF. CDR3 DNA sequence: TGTGCCAGCAGCTTAGCGGACAGCAATCAGCCCCAGCATTTT.